The present T cell receptor (beta chain) was sequenced within a study of T cell responses to AZD1222 COVID-19 vaccine. Whole-study context: Second-dose intervals near 4 or 12 weeks were combined.

Data came from immunoSEQ multiplex PCR; TCRdb stores just in-frame clones and leaves some out. The top ten clones hold 3.1% of a sample with about 140,000 clones, roughly 90% of them seen once. Study-level results: Spike-specific TCR breadth and depth both grew after two AZD1222 doses. Clonal diversity was possibly underestimated, and white British individuals and females predominated among donors.

The CDR3 sequence is 15 residues long. V was pared by 6 bases and J by 4 bases, with 22 bases between. The germline V gene encodes CDR1 SQVTM and CDR2 ANQGSEA. Concerning this clone: Its specificity is unknown.

Specimen: peripheral blood, collected on day 0 of AZD1222 vaccination. The receptor was derived from an adult in good health. This sequence joins TRBV29-1 and TRBJ2-7, with a weak D call TRBD2 (7 bases). Here the CDR3 reads CSVRRGATGLYEQYF. The CDR3 DNA sequence: TGCAGCGTCCGCCGGGGGGCCACTGGTTTGTACGAGCAGTACTTC.